These 9 T cell receptor beta chains originate from one sample sequenced in a study of control samples from healthy donors and cancer patients. Measured with immunoSEQ multiplex PCR; TCRdb has only the in-frame clones, and not every one. The repertoire has approximately 97,000 clones, just over 90% of them found once; the top ten carry about 2.5%. Material for sequencing was blood. The receptors originated from a woman under 30 in good health.

The rearrangement links TRBV4-1 to TRBJ2-1; D possibly uses TRBD1 or TRBD2 (5 bases each). CDR3 length equals 17 residues. Trimming removed 1 base from V and 0 bases from J, with 13 bases in between. From germline, CDR1 is MGHRA and CDR2 YSYEKL. The CDR3 DNA reads as TGCGCCAGCAGCCAAGTCGGAACCGGGGCCTCCTACAATGAGCAGTTCTTC. It specifies CASSQVGTGASYNEQFF.

The chain is built from TRBV4-1 and TRBJ1-5, with 7 bases lining up with TRBD1. In germline, CDR1 is MGHRA, CDR2 YSYEKL. The length of the CDR3 is 16 residues. J was trimmed by 5 bases and V by 5 bases; bases with no gene match: 12. This chain's CDR3 is CASSLGIDRDHQPQHF. The DNA of the CDR3 is TGCGCCAGCAGCTTAGGAATTGACAGGGACCATCAGCCCCAGCATTTT.

This clone appeared once. V is TRBV7-2 and J is TRBJ1-6; unclear D gene. The germline V gene has CDR1 SGHTA and CDR2 FQGNSA. The V end was cut by 2 bases, the J end by 7 bases, with 15 bases between. The CDR3 runs to 16 residues. In DNA form, the CDR3 reads TGTGCCAGCAGCTTATGGTGGTCCTCTGGCAATTCACCCCTCCACTTT. This sequence encodes CASSLWWSSGNSPLHF.

The J gene is TRBJ1-4, the V gene TRBV3-1 (or the pseudogene TRBV3-2); D may be TRBD1 (5 bases). This CDR3 spans 15 amino acids. The V gene's germline CDR1 is LGHDT and CDR2 YNNKEL (reference sequence). V was pared by 1 base and J by 4 bases, with 10 bases between. CDR3 region: CASSQGGAFNEKLFF. The CDR3 bases are TGTGCCAGCAGCCAAGGAGGGGCCTTTAATGAAAAACTGTTTTTT.

The chain links TRBV7-6 to TRBJ2-1, with D maybe TRBD1 (5 bases). CDR3 size: 15 residues. The V end was cut by 0 bases, the J end by 7 bases, with 13 bases between. Per the germline V gene, CDR1 is SGHVS and CDR2 is FNYEAQ. CDR3 DNA sequence: TGTGCCAGCAGCTTAGCGCTAGGCAGGGCAAATGAGCAGTTCTTC. Protein sequence: CASSLALGRANEQFF.

The rearrangement links TRBV27 to TRBJ1-2, with a possible D match to TRBD1 (5 bases). Trimming took off 4 bases at V and 3 bases at J, with 18 bases between the two ends. Germline lookup yields CDR1 MNHEY and CDR2 SMNVEV (reference sequence). CDR3 length: 16 residues. Here the CDR3 DNA reads TGTGCCAGCAGTTCCCTCCTAGGACAAGCATACTATGGCTACACCTTC. This encodes CASSSLLGQAYYGYTF.

This chain links TRBV6-6 with TRBJ1-2, with D unclear. From germline, CDR1 is MNHNY and CDR2 SVGAGI (reference sequence). This CDR3 comprises 17 residues. Deletions cut 5 bases from V and 0 bases from J, with 19 bases between. Here the CDR3 DNA reads TGTGCCAGCAGTCCCTCCCAAGGGAGTATTCCTAACTATGGCTACACCTTC. It codes for CASSPSQGSIPNYGYTF.

The chain combines TRBV4-2 with TRBJ2-1; TRBD2 agrees at 12 bases. With V trimmed by 2 bases and J by 9 bases, 8 bases remained unmatched. Per germline, CDR1 LGHNA and CDR2 YNFKEQ. The CDR3 has 16 amino acids. The CDR3 DNA is TGTGCCAGCAGCCAAACAGGACTAGCGGGGTCCTTTGAGCAGTTCTTC. It is translated as CASSQTGLAGSFEQFF.

CDR3 DNA sequence: TGTGCCACCAGTGATCCGGGACTAGCGAAGGGTGAGCAGTTCTTC. Encoded protein: CATSDPGLAKGEQFF. The rearrangement links TRBV24-1 to TRBJ2-1, with 10 bases that match TRBD2. CDR3 length: 15 residues. Germline CDR1 and CDR2: KGHDR and SFDVKD. After removal of 3 bases from V and 9 bases from J, the junction contained 7 bases not matched to a gene.